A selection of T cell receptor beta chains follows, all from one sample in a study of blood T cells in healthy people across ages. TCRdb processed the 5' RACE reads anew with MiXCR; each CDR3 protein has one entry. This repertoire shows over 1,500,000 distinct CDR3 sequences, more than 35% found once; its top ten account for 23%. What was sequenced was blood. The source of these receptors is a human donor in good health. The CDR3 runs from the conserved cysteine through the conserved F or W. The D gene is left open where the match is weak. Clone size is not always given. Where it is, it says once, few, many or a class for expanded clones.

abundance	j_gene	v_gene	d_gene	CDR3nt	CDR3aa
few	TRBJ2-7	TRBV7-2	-	TGTGCCAGCAGCTTAGGCAGAGATTACTACGAGCAGTACTTC	CASSLGRDYYEQYF
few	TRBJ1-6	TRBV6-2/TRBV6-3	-	TGTGCCAGCAGCCCAGTGGGGAATACTACCTCACCCCTCCACTTT	CASSPVGNTTSPLHF
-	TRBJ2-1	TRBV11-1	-	TGTGCCAGCAGCCTTGATAATCTGTCTGAGCAGTTCTTC	CASSLDNLSEQFF
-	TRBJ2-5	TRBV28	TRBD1	TGTGCCAGTGTAAGGGGACAGTCAAACCAAGAGACCCAGTACTTC	CASVRGQSNQETQYF
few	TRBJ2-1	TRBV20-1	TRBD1	TGCAGTGCTAGGACAGGGGTTGAGCAGTTCTTC	CSARTGVEQFF
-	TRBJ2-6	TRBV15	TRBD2	TGTGCCACCGCTAGCGGGGGGGCCTCTGGGGCCAACGTCCTGACTTTC	CATASGGASGANVLTF
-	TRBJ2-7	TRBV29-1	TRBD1	TGCAGCGGCCCCGGGACAGCCTACGAGCAGTACTTC	CSGPGTAYEQYF
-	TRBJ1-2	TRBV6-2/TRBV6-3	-	TGTGCCAGCACCCTTGGAGGTCATGACTATGGCTACACCTTC	CASTLGGHDYGYTF
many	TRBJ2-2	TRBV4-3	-	TGCGCCAGCAGCCCTTACCCGGAAAGAGAACACGGGGAGCTGTTTTTT	CASSPYPEREHGELFF
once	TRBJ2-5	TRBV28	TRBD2	TGTGCCAGCAGTTTGGCGGTAGCGGGGGCGGGGGAGACCCAGTACTTC	CASSLAVAGAGETQYF
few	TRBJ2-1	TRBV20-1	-	TGCAGTGCGGGGGCTAGCTCAAGGGGTGAGCAGTTCTTC	CSAGASSRGEQFF
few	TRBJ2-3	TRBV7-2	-	TGTGCCAGCAGCTATTCGATGAGGCGGACAGATACGCAGTATTTT	CASSYSMRRTDTQYF
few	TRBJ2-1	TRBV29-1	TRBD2	TGCAGCGTTGGAATTAGCGGGGGCTACAATGAGCAGTTCTTC	CSVGISGGYNEQFF
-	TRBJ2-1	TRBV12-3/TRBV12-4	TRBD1	TGTGCCAGCAGACAAGAACAGGGGGCCGGCTATGAGCAGTTCTTC	CASRQEQGAGYEQFF
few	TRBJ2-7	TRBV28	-	TGTGCCAGCAGGCAGCAGGGTCACTACGAGCAGTACTTC	CASRQQGHYEQYF
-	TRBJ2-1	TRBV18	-	TGTGCCAGCTCACCTGGTTTGTCTGCCGATGAGCAGTTCTTC	CASSPGLSADEQFF
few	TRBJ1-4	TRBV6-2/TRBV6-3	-	TGTGCCAGCGGGCGGGTTGAAAAACTGTTTTTT	CASGRVEKLFF
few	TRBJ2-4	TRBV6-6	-	TGTGCCAGCAGTTACGGGGGGCCATCTTTCTCCGGGCAGTACTTC	CASSYGGPSFSGQYF
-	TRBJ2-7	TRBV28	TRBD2	TGTGCCAGCAGTTTTGTTCTCGGCGGGGGGGCCACTCAGTACTTC	CASSFVLGGGATQYF
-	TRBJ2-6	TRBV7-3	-	TGTGCCAGCGGTCAAGGGGTAGCAGGCTCCTCTGGGGCCAACGTCCTGACTTTC	CASGQGVAGSSGANVLTF
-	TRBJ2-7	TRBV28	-	TGTGCCAGCAGTTTCTCTTGGCAACTCTACGAGCAGTACTTC	CASSFSWQLYEQYF
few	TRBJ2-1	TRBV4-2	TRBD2	TGTGCCAGCAGCCAAGACCGGACAAGCGGGGGGGCCGGCGAGCAGTTCTTC	CASSQDRTSGGAGEQFF
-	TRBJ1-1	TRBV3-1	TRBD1	TGTGCCAGCAGCCGGGGGACAGGGAGGACTGAAGCTTTCTTT	CASSRGTGRTEAFF
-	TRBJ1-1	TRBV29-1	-	TGCAGCGTTAAGGGGCTAAGAGAGTACACTGAAGCTTTCTTT	CSVKGLREYTEAFF
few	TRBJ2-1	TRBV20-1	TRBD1	TGCAGTGCTAGAGATCCCGACAGGGGGACGAGCGGGCCCCGAAATGAGCAGTTCTTC	CSARDPDRGTSGPRNEQFF
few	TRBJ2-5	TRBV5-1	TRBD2	TGCGCCAGCAAGGTTAGCGGGGAAGAGACCCAGTACTTC	CASKVSGEETQYF
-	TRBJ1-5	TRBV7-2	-	TGTGCCAGCAGCTTAGGGCAGGGGTATCATCAGCCCCAGCATTTT	CASSLGQGYHQPQHF
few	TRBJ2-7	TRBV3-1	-	TGTGCCAGCAGCCAAGGCAGGCAGCTAACCTACGAGCAGTACTTC	CASSQGRQLTYEQYF
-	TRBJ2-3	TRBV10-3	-	TGTGTCATCAGTGAGGTCGGGCCGTCAGATACGCAGTATTTT	CVISEVGPSDTQYF
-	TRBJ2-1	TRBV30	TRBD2	TGTGCCTGGAGTCCTGGGACTAGCCCCTACAATGAGCAGTTCTTC	CAWSPGTSPYNEQFF